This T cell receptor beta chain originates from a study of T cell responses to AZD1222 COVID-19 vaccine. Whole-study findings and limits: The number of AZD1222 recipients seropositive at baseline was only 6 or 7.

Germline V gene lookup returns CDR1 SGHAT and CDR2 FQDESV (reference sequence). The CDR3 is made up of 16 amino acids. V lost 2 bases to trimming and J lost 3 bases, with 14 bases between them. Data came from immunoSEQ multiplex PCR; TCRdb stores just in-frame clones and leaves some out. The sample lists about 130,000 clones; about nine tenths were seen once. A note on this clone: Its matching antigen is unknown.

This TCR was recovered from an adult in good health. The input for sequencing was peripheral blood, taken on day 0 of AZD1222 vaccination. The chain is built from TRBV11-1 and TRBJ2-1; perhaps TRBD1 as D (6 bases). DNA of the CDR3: TGTGCCAGCAGCTTAATCGGGACAACTTACTACAATGAGCAGTTCTTC. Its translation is CASSLIGTTYYNEQFF.